The 20 T cell receptor beta chains presented below share a single source sample, sequenced in a study of cytomegalovirus exposure and HLA in healthy donors. 60 Vbeta and 13 Jbeta primers were used in PCR. The assay was immunoSEQ multiplex PCR, and TCRdb's table has in-frame clones only and misses some. The repertoire includes 140,000 or so clones, around 80% of them detected once, and 3.5% to 5.5% sits in the top ten. Sequenced: PBMCs. Receptors originate from a woman aged 35 to 49 in good health and CMV-seropositive.

V is TRBV2 and J is TRBJ1-4, with 7 bases identical to TRBD1. This CDR3 region has 15 residues. The germline gives CDR1 SNHLY, CDR2 FYNNEI. Trimming removed 7 bases from V and 2 bases from J; junction bases left unmatched: 7. CDR3 sequence reads: CASKDRRMTNEKLFF. The CDR3 bases are TGTGCCAGCAAGGACAGGCGGATGACTAATGAAAAACTGTTTTTT.

J is TRBJ2-7 and V is TRBV19; 10 bases map to TRBD1. The germline V gene encodes CDR1 LNHDA and CDR2 SQIVND (reference sequence). The CDR3 loop spans 16 amino acids. J lost 0 bases, V lost 6 bases, and 8 bases had no gene match. CDR3 DNA: TGTGCCAGTAGCCCGACAGGGGGCCCTAACTCCTACGAGCAGTACTTC. It specifies CASSPTGGPNSYEQYF.

The J gene is TRBJ2-5, the V gene TRBV19, with D tentatively TRBD2 (6 bases). The CDR3 totals 15 residues. CDR1 and CDR2 (germline): LNHDA, SQIVND (reference sequence). V was cut by 5 bases and J by 5 bases, with 18 bases left in between. Here the CDR3 reads CASSSTWEVSETQYF. The DNA for the CDR3 is TGTGCCAGTAGTTCCACGTGGGAGGTCTCCGAGACCCAGTACTTC.

This chain connects TRBV6-6 to TRBJ1-1, with D perhaps TRBD1 (6 bases). V shed 6 bases and J shed 7 bases, with 12 bases lying between them. CDR1 MNHNY and CDR2 SVGAGI come from the germline V gene (reference sequence). This CDR3 is 12 amino acids long. CDR3 coding DNA: TGTGCCAGCAGGTCCGGGACACTTGAAGCTTTCTTT. The encoded protein is CASRSGTLEAFF.

The V and J genes are TRBV15 and TRBJ2-7; 10 bases are shared with TRBD2. CDR1 LNHNV and CDR2 YYDKDF come from the germline V gene (reference sequence). This CDR3 has 16 residues. V was clipped by 5 bases and J by 3 bases; unmatched bases: 10. CDR3 in amino acids: CATSFRRGLADYEQYF. In DNA form, the CDR3 reads TGTGCCACCAGCTTCCGACGTGGACTAGCGGACTACGAGCAGTACTTC. Looking up the rest from reference TRBV15 and TRBJ2-7 gives the full variable domain: DAMVIQNPRYQVTQFGKPVTLSCSQTLNHNVMYWYQQKSSQAPKLLFHYYDKDFNNEADTPDNFQSRRPNTSFCFLDIRSPGLGDTAMYLCATSFRRGLADYEQYFGPGTRLTVT.

This chain joins TRBV6-6 and TRBJ2-7; 7 bases agree with TRBD2. Per germline, CDR1 MNHNY and CDR2 SVGAGI (reference sequence). The CDR3 is 14 amino acids. V lost 4 bases to trimming and J lost 4 bases; unmatched junction nucleotides: 7. The DNA of the CDR3 is TGTGCCAGCAGTTTAAGCGGGATAGATTACGAGCAGTACTTC. Translation: CASSLSGIDYEQYF.

This clone was counted a single time. The chain combines TRBV28 with TRBJ2-1, with D perhaps matching TRBD2 (6 bases). This CDR3 spans 15 amino acids. CDR1 and CDR2 (germline): MDHEN, SYDVKM. V was pared by 6 bases and J by 5 bases, with 17 bases between. The CDR3 region is CASRRGGTANNEQFF. The CDR3 nucleotides are TGTGCCAGCAGGCGGGGCGGGACTGCCAACAATGAGCAGTTCTTC.

The V and J genes are TRBV28 and TRBJ1-5; D is unresolved. The CDR3 has 14 residues. Germline assignment: CDR1 MDHEN and CDR2 SYDVKM. Trimming took 7 bases from V and 3 from J, leaving 13 bases between them. The CDR3 region has the DNA TGTGCCAGCAATTTCCGGGGTATCAATCAGCCCCAGCATTTT. Translation gives CASNFRGINQPQHF. Looking up the rest from reference TRBV28 and TRBJ1-5 gives the full variable domain: DVKVTQSSRYLVKRTGEKVFLECVQDMDHENMFWYRQDPGLGLRLIYFSYDVKMKEKGDIPEGYSVSREKKERFSLILESASTNQTSMYLCASNFRGINQPQHFGDGTRLSIL.

The chain carries TRBV2 and TRBJ2-5; weak D call: TRBD1 (6 bases). The DNA end lines up better with TRBJ2-7; the J call may be wrong. Germline V gene data show CDR1 as SNHLY and CDR2 as FYNNEI. The CDR3 is 13 amino acids. The DNA for the CDR3 is TGTGCCAACCAACGGGACACCTCCTACGAGCAGTACTTC. As protein: CANQRDTSYEQYF.

The rearrangement uses TRBV4-2 and TRBJ2-5, with TRBD2 as a possible D gene (6 bases). Germline lookup yields CDR1 LGHNA and CDR2 YNFKEQ. The CDR3 is made up of 14 amino acids. Trimming pared 1 base from V and 11 bases from J, leaving 17 bases between. The CDR3 reads CASSQGGTPNQQYF. The CDR3 DNA is TGTGCCAGCAGCCAAGGCGGGACGCCCAACCAGCAGTACTTC.

The V gene is TRBV7-3, the J gene TRBJ2-6; no definite D call. V was trimmed by 5 bases and J by 0 bases, leaving 11 bases between them. Germline V CDR1 and CDR2: SGHTA, FQGTGA. The CDR3 runs 16 residues. The DNA of the CDR3 is TGTGCCAGCAGCATGATAACAAACTCTGGGGCCAACGTCCTGACTTTC. This gives the protein CASSMITNSGANVLTF. Complete variable domain (other parts from reference TRBV7-3 and TRBJ2-6): GAGVSQTPSNKVTEKGKYVELRCDPISGHTALYWYRQSLGQGPEFLIYFQGTGAADDSGLPNDRFFAVRPEGSVSTLKIQRTERGDSAVYLCASSMITNSGANVLTFGAGSRLTVL.

The gene calls are TRBV19 and TRBJ1-5; D is unresolved. V was trimmed by 9 bases and J by 2 bases, leaving 8 bases between them. The V gene's germline CDR1 is LNHDA and CDR2 SQIVND (reference sequence). This CDR3 contains 12 residues. CDR3 sequence reads: CASRVGNQPQHF. The CDR3 coding sequence is TGTGCCAGCCGAGTAGGCAATCAGCCCCAGCATTTT.

The gene calls are TRBV28 and TRBJ1-5; no clear D. V lost 5 bases and J lost 1, with 9 bases in between. Germline lookup yields CDR1 MDHEN and CDR2 SYDVKM. The CDR3 totals 14 residues. The CDR3 region is CASSAPGSNQPQHF. The CDR3 DNA reads as TGTGCCAGCAGTGCCCCGGGAAGCAATCAGCCCCAGCATTTT.

This clone occurred a few times. The rearrangement uses TRBV7-6 and TRBJ2-1; TRBD1 matches at 7 bases. CDR1 is SGHVS, CDR2 FNYEAQ, per germline. This CDR3 is 13 amino acids long. The J segment lost 8 bases and the V segment lost 6 bases, leaving 7 bases of the junction unmatched. The CDR3 is CASRQTGLDEQFF. CDR3 DNA: TGTGCCAGCAGACAGACAGGGCTAGATGAGCAGTTCTTC.

V is TRBV7-9 and J is TRBJ1-2; D is uncertain. Germline CDR1 and CDR2: SEHNR and FQNEAQ (reference sequence). V was trimmed by 5 bases and J by 7 bases, leaving 17 bases between them. This CDR3 is 14 amino acids long. CDR3 sequence: CASSAGGVVGGYTF. CDR3 nucleotide sequence: TGTGCCAGCAGCGCGGGAGGAGTAGTCGGTGGCTACACCTTC.

The DNA for the CDR3 is TGTGCCAGCAGCCGGGACAGGGGGTGGGAGCAGTACTTC. Amino acid sequence: CASSRDRGWEQYF. V and J are TRBV27 and TRBJ2-7, with 11 nucleotides matching TRBD1. The junction had 5 bases not matched to a gene; V was cut back by 6 bases and J by 7 bases. The germline V gene encodes CDR1 MNHEY and CDR2 SMNVEV (reference sequence). CDR3 size: 13 residues.

This chain links TRBV5-1 with TRBJ2-5; tentatively, D is TRBD1 (5 bases). Gene TRBJ2-7 matches the end of the DNA better, so the J call may be wrong. The CDR3 is 15 residues long. Germline-derived CDR1 and CDR2 are SGHRS and YFSETQ. The chain's CDR3 is CASSRIGAGVDEQYF. DNA of the CDR3: TGCGCCAGCAGCCGGATTGGGGCAGGAGTTGACGAGCAGTACTTC.

In the case of this clone: This specimen includes other DNA sequences encoding the same CDR3. V usage is TRBV28 and J usage is TRBJ1-6; 8 nucleotides match TRBD1. Germline CDR1 reads MDHEN; CDR2 reads SYDVKM. CDR3 length equals 14 residues. The J segment lost 9 bases and the V segment lost 6 bases, leaving 7 bases of the junction unmatched. CDR3 sequence (DNA): TGTGCCAGCAGCCCAGGGGGCCTGGGTTCACCCCTCCACTTT. This gives the protein CASSPGGLGSPLHF.

The chain is built from TRBV14 and TRBJ1-6, with D uncertain. The germline CDR1 and CDR2 sequences are SGHDN and FVKESK. There are 13 residues in the CDR3. The V gene lost 2 bases and the J gene lost 13 bases, with 12 bases spanning the gap. DNA of the CDR3: TGTGCCAGCAGCCAAAGTAAGAGGGAGCCCCTCCACTTT. Protein: CASSQSKREPLHF.

The chain couples TRBV19 to TRBJ2-6; unclear D gene. The V gene's germline CDR1 is LNHDA and CDR2 SQIVND (reference sequence). This CDR3 is 15 amino acids long. V dropped 3 bases and J dropped 1 base, with 7 bases sitting between them. The CDR3 loop reads CASSIRESGANVLTF. DNA for the CDR3: TGTGCCAGTAGTATTCGCGAATCTGGGGCCAACGTCCTGACTTTC.